Below, 23 T cell receptor beta chains from the same sample are listed, as sequenced in a study of shared clonotypes between healthy human individuals. Positively selected for CCR7, the CD45RO-negative cells used as naive CD8 cells excluded terminally differentiated effector memory CD45RA+ cells. The assay was immunoSEQ multiplex PCR, and TCRdb's table has in-frame clones only and misses some. The table has more than 550,000 clones, about 92% seen once; the top ten hold 20% to 25%. Sequencing was done on a sample of naive CD8+ T cells sorted from blood. The receptors originated from a man aged 25-45 years in good health.

A note on this clone: This may be a read error: a much more frequent sequence differs by one nucleotide. This chain connects TRBV7-2 to TRBJ1-1, with a possible D match to TRBD1 (6 bases). The CDR3 has 13 amino acids. Germline CDR1 SGHTA, CDR2 FQGNSA. With 4 bases removed from V and 0 bases from J, the gap between germline ends came to 6 bases. CDR3 region: CASSWTVNTEAFF. The CDR3 bases are TGTGCCAGCAGCTGGACAGTGAACACTGAAGCTTTCTTT.

V is TRBV19 and J is TRBJ1-5, with D maybe TRBD1 (6 bases). Germline V gives CDR1 LNHDA, CDR2 SQIVND (reference sequence). The CDR3 contains 15 residues. Trimming left V 7 bases short and J 4 bases short, with 17 bases between. CDR3 sequence: CASNLEGGWNQPQHF. DNA for the CDR3: TGTGCCAGTAATCTAGAAGGGGGTTGGAATCAGCCCCAGCATTTT.

The chain is built from TRBV18 and TRBJ2-1, with 9 bases that match TRBD2. V gave up 3 bases and J gave up 3 bases; unmatched junction bases: 3. The germline gives CDR1 KGHSH, CDR2 LQKENI. This CDR3 spans 15 amino acids. The CDR3 bases are TGTGCCAGCTCACCCCGACTAGCGGACTACAATGAGCAGTTCTTC. It specifies CASSPRLADYNEQFF.

The chain uses TRBV5-1 and TRBJ2-2, with TRBD1 matching over 7 bases. V trimming: 3 bases; J trimming: 4 bases; junction bases outside the gene matches: 9. Looked up from germline, CDR1 is SGHRS and CDR2 is YFSETQ. This CDR3 is built from 16 residues. Written as DNA, the CDR3 is TGCGCCAGCAGCTACACCCAGACAGGGAGCACCGGGGAGCTGTTTTTT. Protein sequence: CASSYTQTGSTGELFF.

This clone occurred a few times. The rearrangement uses TRBV27 and TRBJ2-1; TRBD1 is a possible D gene (6 bases). Trimming shortened V by 4 bases and J by 7 bases, and 11 bases separated the two germline ends. CDR1 and CDR2 (germline): MNHEY, SMNVEV (reference sequence). The CDR3 loop spans 13 amino acids. This chain's CDR3 is CASSSAGENEQFF. CDR3 nucleotides: TGTGCCAGCAGTTCTGCAGGGGAGAATGAGCAGTTCTTC.

This clone was observed a single time. The V call is TRBV7-9, the J call TRBJ2-1, with D uncertain. Trimming removed 5 bases from V and 8 bases from J, with 10 bases in between. The CDR3 extends over 12 amino acids. Germline CDR1 and CDR2: SEHNR and FQNEAQ (reference sequence). CDR3 sequence: CASSHPGYEQFF. DNA for the CDR3: TGTGCCAGCAGCCACCCCGGCTATGAGCAGTTCTTC.

The chain has TRBV9 and TRBJ1-1; maybe TRBD1 (5 bases). Germline CDR1 is SGDLS and CDR2 is YYNGEE. This CDR3 region has 15 residues. The germline V and J ends were trimmed by 0 bases and 4 bases, with 13 bases remaining between them. The CDR3 is CASSVAGGGSTEAFF. DNA of the CDR3: TGTGCCAGCAGCGTAGCCGGGGGTGGTAGCACTGAAGCTTTCTTT.

This sequence joins TRBV11-2 and TRBJ2-3; 11 positions match TRBD2. The germline gives CDR1 SGHAT, CDR2 FQNNGV. V lost 3 bases, J lost 2 bases, and 4 bases stayed unmatched. CDR3 length: 16 residues. CDR3 in amino acids: CASSFLAGGSTDTQYF. The CDR3 coding sequence is TGTGCCAGCAGCTTTCTAGCGGGAGGCTCCACAGATACGCAGTATTTT.

V usage is TRBV11-3 and J usage is TRBJ2-7; D is ambiguous. V lost 1 base and J 3 bases, leaving 10 bases between the germline ends. CDR1 and CDR2 from the germline V gene are SGHNT and YENEEA. The CDR3 covers 14 residues. CDR3 region: CASSLGTDSYEQYF. The CDR3 bases are TGTGCCAGCAGCTTAGGAACGGATAGCTACGAGCAGTACTTC.

V and J are TRBV7-9 and TRBJ2-5; 7 bases match TRBD1. Looked up from germline, CDR1 is SEHNR and CDR2 is FQNEAQ (reference sequence). This CDR3 is built from 14 residues. Germline trimming cut 5 bases from V and 2 bases from J; bases unmatched to any gene: 5. CDR3 sequence (DNA): TGTGCCAGCAGCCACAGGGGACAGCAAGAGACCCAGTACTTC. Protein product: CASSHRGQQETQYF. Full variable domain (missing parts from reference TRBV7-9 and TRBJ2-5): DTGVSQNPRHKITKRGQNVTFRCDPISEHNRLYWYRQTLGQGPEFLTYFQNEAQLEKSRLLSDRFSAERPKGSFSTLEIQRTEQGDSAMYLCASSHRGQQETQYFGPGTRLLVL.

J is TRBJ2-1 and V is TRBV6-1; TRBD2 aligns across 8 bases. Per germline, CDR1 MNHNS and CDR2 SASEGT. The CDR3 is 14 amino acids. V trimming: 7 bases; J trimming: 4 bases; junction bases outside the gene matches: 6. The CDR3 DNA is TGTGCCAGCACTCCCGGGAGGGGTTACAATGAGCAGTTCTTC. Protein: CASTPGRGYNEQFF.

Turning to this clone: Compared with germline, one end of the junction differs, possibly owing to a read error. V and J are TRBV10-1 and TRBJ2-7, with D perhaps matching TRBD2 (5 bases). Germline V gene sequence: CDR1 WNHNN, CDR2 SYGVQD (reference sequence). CDR3 length equals 12 residues. The DNA of the CDR3 is TGCGCCAGCCCCTTGGACTCCCACGAGCAGTACTTC. It encodes CASPLDSHEQYF.

V usage is TRBV7-9 and J usage is TRBJ2-5; no clear D gene. CDR3 length equals 16 residues. Germline values: CDR1 SEHNR, CDR2 FQNEAQ (reference sequence). Between the trimmed V and J ends, which lost 1 base and 3 bases, there was a span of 15 bases. The CDR3 DNA sequence: TGTGCCAGCAGCTTAGATAGAACGGGCCGGGAAGAGACCCAGTACTTC. Translated: CASSLDRTGREETQYF.

The J gene is TRBJ2-3, the V gene TRBV7-6; no reliable D call. The CDR3 has 15 amino acids. CDR1 and CDR2 from the germline V gene are SGHVS and FNYEAQ. Trimming removed 2 bases from V and 4 bases from J, with 13 bases in between. This CDR3 reads CASSLSTRQADTQYF. The CDR3 nucleotides are TGTGCCAGCAGCTTATCCACCCGCCAGGCAGATACGCAGTATTTT.

In its sample, this clone was seen once. This chain uses TRBV11-3 with TRBJ2-7; D remains ambiguous. Trimming cost V 2 bases and J 3 bases, with 8 bases left between them. The germline gives CDR1 SGHNT, CDR2 YENEEA. The CDR3 has 13 residues. The CDR3: CASSLTTSYEQYF. In DNA form, the CDR3 reads TGTGCCAGCAGCTTAACGACGAGCTACGAGCAGTACTTC.

The V call is TRBV27, the J call TRBJ2-3; 7 nucleotides line up with TRBD2. V lost 3 bases, J lost 5 bases, and 8 bases stayed unmatched. This CDR3 contains 15 residues. Per the germline V gene, CDR1 is MNHEY and CDR2 is SMNVEV (reference sequence). The CDR3 nucleotides are TGTGCCAGCAGTTTCCTAGCGGCCGGACTAGATACGCAGTATTTT. Its protein product is CASSFLAAGLDTQYF.

The chain combines TRBV9 with TRBJ2-1; the match to TRBD2 covers 8 bases. The CDR3 has 18 residues. CDR1 and CDR2 (germline): SGDLS, YYNGEE. The ends lost 1 base at V and 8 bases at J; junction bases unmatched: 17. DNA for the CDR3: TGTGCCAGCAGCGTATACCGGTTAGGAGCGGGAGAATGTGATGAGCAGTTCTTC. The encoded protein is CASSVYRLGAGECDEQFF.

This clone showed up just once. V gene TRBV29-1 combines with J gene TRBJ2-7; tentatively, D is TRBD1 (6 bases). V was trimmed by 4 bases and J by 3 bases, leaving 16 bases between them. This CDR3 is built from 14 residues. Germline V gene data show CDR1 as SQVTM and CDR2 as ANQGSEA. The CDR3 region has the DNA TGCAGCGTTGGTCGCCAGGGGCATATCTACGAGCAGTACTTC. Translation: CSVGRQGHIYEQYF.

This rearrangement joins TRBV10-3 to TRBJ2-3, with D perhaps TRBD1 (5 bases). Trimming removed 2 bases from V and 3 bases from J, with 9 bases in between. The CDR3 loop spans 14 amino acids. CDR1 and CDR2 (germline): ENHRY, SYGVKD. The CDR3 coding sequence is TGTGCCATCAGTGAGCCTGGGGCGACAGATACGCAGTATTTT. It translates to CAISEPGATDTQYF.

V gene TRBV6-5 combines with J gene TRBJ2-1, with a tentative D call TRBD2 (6 bases). The ends were cut back, 0 bases at V and 10 bases at J, with 13 bases in the middle. Germline values: CDR1 MNHEY, CDR2 SVGAGI. The CDR3 covers 14 residues. The CDR3 spells CASSYSEGTQEQFF. The CDR3 nucleotides read TGTGCCAGCAGTTACTCGGAGGGGACGCAAGAGCAGTTCTTC.

The chain joins TRBV27 to TRBJ2-5, with D possibly being TRBD2 (6 bases). The CDR3 has 13 residues. Trimming stripped 5 bases from V and 5 bases from J, with 12 bases between. The germline CDR1 and CDR2 sequences are MNHEY and SMNVEV (reference sequence). In nucleotides, the CDR3 is TGTGCCAGCAGTCGACCGGGAGAGGAGACCCAGTACTTC. It translates to CASSRPGEETQYF.

The J gene is TRBJ1-3, the V gene TRBV15; D uncertain. The germline gives CDR1 LNHNV, CDR2 YYDKDF (reference sequence). Trimming took 0 bases from V and 6 from J, leaving 12 bases between them. The CDR3 is made up of 15 amino acids. The CDR3 DNA follows: TGTGCCACCAGCAGAGAGAGGCCATTCTTAAACACCATATATTTT. Translating it yields CATSRERPFLNTIYF.

This chain connects TRBV6-6 to TRBJ2-5; 10 bases agree with TRBD2. The CDR3 spans 15 residues. Trimming at V came to 5 bases and at J to 1 base, leaving 4 bases not matched to a gene. Per the germline V gene, CDR1 is MNHNY and CDR2 is SVGAGI (reference sequence). The CDR3 sequence: CASSPRTSGQETQYF. The CDR3 DNA reads as TGTGCCAGCAGTCCGAGGACTAGCGGCCAAGAGACCCAGTACTTC.